Sequencing of this T cell receptor beta chain was carried out in a study of radiation and T cells in renal cell carcinoma (dated by TCRdb to the early 2020s). The study in broad terms: Samples were obtained from a clinical trial, in which 15 Gy stereotactic body radiation therapy was delivered to primary renal cell carcinomas and nephrectomy was performed 4 weeks later. TCR beta sequencing covered approximately 50 samples in total, comprising some 25 tumors and around 27 peripheral blood samples. Across all 50 or so samples, 4,016,671 unique CDR3 nucleotide sequences, encoding about 3,000,000 unique CDR3 amino acid sequences, were identified.

Notes on this clone: Its recognized antigen is unknown. Base quality data are lacking; no much larger clone is found one base away.

The time point label of this sample denotes: blood 2 weeks post-SBRT. The sample's treatment or condition label, decoded: 15 Gy SBRT to primary tumor, nephrectomy 4 weeks later. To follow tumor-enriched clonotypes, serial peripheral blood was collected from radiation-treated patients at baseline and at 2 weeks and 4 weeks after SBRT. Every patient's renal cell carcinoma showed clear cell pathology. The QIAamp DNA Blood Mini Kit (Qiagen) was used to prepare genomic DNA for TCR sequencing. Samples were included in the analyses only if all quality control checks were passed. Its CDR3 holds 12 amino acids, cysteine through phenylalanine. Of all the DNA, just the CDR3 is kept, 36 bases in frame from base 1. CDR1 SGHAT and CDR2 FQNNGV are derived from the germline V gene. V is shortened by 5 bases, J by 9 bases, and the region joining them spans 12 bases. TCR beta libraries were generated from genomic DNA with the immunoSEQ kit, following the manufacturer's recommendations. For library preparation, a first multiplex PCR was performed with proprietary primers, followed by a second PCR in which unique barcodes were added, and bead cleanups were performed after each round. A positive control reaction and a negative control reaction, both provided in the kit, were run with every batch of samples. The final libraries were assessed on an Agilent 4200 TapeStation D1000 ScreenTape, pooled by volume, and quantified by qPCR. Sequencing ran on an Illumina NextSeq500 with a MidOutput 150-cycle cartridge, using 156 Read1 and 15 Index1 cycles with kit custom primers. The pooled library was loaded at about 0.93 pM with roughly 19% PhiX control spiked in. As for the original processing: Vendor-processed data were analyzed in R, with a clonotype defined as all T cells sharing the same CDR3 nucleotide sequence. In the clone abundance analyses, frequencies were normalized to the 10,000 most abundant clones in each sample. Public T cell clones, which averaged fewer than five per sample, were excluded before analysis. A difference in abundance of at least 32-fold between compartments was used to define tumor-enriched and baseline blood-enriched clonotypes. Clonotypes expanded or contracted between blood time points were identified with a beta-binomial differential abundance model. Tumor-blood repertoire similarity was measured with the Baroni-Urbani and Buser coefficient, and groups were compared using two-tailed Wilcoxon tests in R. The table was pulled from immuneACCESS by TCRdb, which kept in-frame rearrangements only. Such tables lose some clones; where checked, under half of the loss comes from unresolved V genes, and the rest has no known cause. V, J and clone size derive from that table, while D and trimming were established from the DNA sequence. The sample table holds 95,000 to 150,000 clones, of which about four fifths were seen once. The ten most abundant clones make up roughly 6% of the sample.

The investigation overall reported the following: Dynamics of the blood repertoire were not tracked past 4 weeks after treatment. In blood, the top tumor clonotypes increased between baseline and 2 weeks post-radiation and then shrank by 4 weeks, which suggests that tumor-resident clones expanded only transiently. No pretreatment tumor biopsies were available, so the baseline intratumoral presence of clonotypes could not be determined. The single-armed trial design could not address effects of radiation dose or scheduling on the TCR repertoire.

The starting material was blood, obtained from a patient whose treatment included radiotherapy and nephrectomy. The sequence came from a man aged 50 to 59 with renal cell carcinoma. The rearrangement combines TRBV11-2 with TRBJ2-3; the D gene is not confidently resolved. The CDR3 loop reads CASSHLEATQYF. The DNA is as follows: TGTGCCAGCAGCCATTTAGAAGCCACGCAGTATTTT.